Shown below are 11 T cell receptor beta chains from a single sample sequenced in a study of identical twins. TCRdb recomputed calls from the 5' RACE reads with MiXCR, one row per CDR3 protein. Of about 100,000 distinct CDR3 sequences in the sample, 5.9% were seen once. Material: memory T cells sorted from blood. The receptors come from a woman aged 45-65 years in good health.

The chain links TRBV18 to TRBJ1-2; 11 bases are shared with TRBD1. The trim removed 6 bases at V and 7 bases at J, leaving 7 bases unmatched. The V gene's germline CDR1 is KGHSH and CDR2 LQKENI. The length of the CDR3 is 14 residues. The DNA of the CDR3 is TGTGCCAGCTCCCGTGGACAGGGGGCGGGTGGCTACACCTTC. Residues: CASSRGQGAGGYTF.

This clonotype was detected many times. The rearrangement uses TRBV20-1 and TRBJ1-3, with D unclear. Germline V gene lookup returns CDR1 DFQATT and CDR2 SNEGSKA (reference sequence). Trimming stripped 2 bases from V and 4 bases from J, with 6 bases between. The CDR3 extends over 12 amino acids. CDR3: CSARTVGNTIYF. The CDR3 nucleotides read TGCAGTGCTAGAACGGTGGGAAACACCATATATTTT.

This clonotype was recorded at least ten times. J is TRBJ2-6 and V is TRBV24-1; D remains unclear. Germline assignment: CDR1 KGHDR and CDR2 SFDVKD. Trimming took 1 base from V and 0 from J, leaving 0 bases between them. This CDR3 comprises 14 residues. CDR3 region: CATSDFSGANVLTF. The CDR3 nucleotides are TGTGCCACCAGTGATTTCTCTGGGGCCAACGTCCTGACTTTC.

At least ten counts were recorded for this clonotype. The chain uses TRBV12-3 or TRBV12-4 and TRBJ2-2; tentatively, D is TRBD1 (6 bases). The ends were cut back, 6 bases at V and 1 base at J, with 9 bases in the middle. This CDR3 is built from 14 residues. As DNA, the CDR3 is TGTGCCAGCAGATTACAGGGGAACACCGGGGAGCTGTTTTTT. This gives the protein CASRLQGNTGELFF.

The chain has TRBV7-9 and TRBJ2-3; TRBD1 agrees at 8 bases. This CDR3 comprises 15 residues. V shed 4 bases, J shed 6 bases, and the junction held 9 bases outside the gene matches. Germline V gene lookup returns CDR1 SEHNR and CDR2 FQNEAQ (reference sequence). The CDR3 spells CASSSRTGRTDTQYF. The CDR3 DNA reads TGTGCCAGCAGCTCAAGGACAGGGAGGACGGATACGCAGTATTTT.

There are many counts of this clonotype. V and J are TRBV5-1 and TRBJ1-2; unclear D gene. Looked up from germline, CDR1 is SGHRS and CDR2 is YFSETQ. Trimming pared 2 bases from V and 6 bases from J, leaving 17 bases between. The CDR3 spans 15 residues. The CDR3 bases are TGCGCCAGCAGCTTAGAGACCCAGAGGGCTAATGGCTACACCTTC. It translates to CASSLETQRANGYTF.

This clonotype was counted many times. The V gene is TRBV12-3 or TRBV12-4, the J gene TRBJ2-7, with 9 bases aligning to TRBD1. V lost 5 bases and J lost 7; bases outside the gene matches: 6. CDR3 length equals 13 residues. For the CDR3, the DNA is TGTGCCAGCAGTCCGGGACAGGGATTGGAGCAGTACTTC. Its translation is CASSPGQGLEQYF.

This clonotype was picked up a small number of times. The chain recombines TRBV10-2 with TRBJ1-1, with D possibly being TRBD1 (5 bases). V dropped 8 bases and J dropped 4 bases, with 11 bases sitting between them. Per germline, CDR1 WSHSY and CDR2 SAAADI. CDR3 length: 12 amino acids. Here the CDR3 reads CASGAGFTEAFF. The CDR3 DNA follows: TGCGCCAGCGGGGCAGGGTTCACTGAAGCTTTCTTT.

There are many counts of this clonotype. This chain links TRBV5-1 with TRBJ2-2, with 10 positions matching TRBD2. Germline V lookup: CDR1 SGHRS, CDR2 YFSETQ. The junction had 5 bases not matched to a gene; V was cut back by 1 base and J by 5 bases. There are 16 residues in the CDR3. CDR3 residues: CASSLKTSGPTGELFF. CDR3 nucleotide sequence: TGCGCCAGCAGCTTGAAGACTAGCGGGCCAACCGGGGAGCTGTTTTTT.

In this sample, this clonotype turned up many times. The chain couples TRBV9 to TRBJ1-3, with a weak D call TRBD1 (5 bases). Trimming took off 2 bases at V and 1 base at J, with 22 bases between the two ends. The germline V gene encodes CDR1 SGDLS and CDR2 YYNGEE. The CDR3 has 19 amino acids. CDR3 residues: CASSVSGPSGLNSGNTIYF. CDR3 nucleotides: TGTGCCAGCAGCGTCAGTGGCCCCTCGGGGCTGAATTCTGGAAACACCATATATTTT.

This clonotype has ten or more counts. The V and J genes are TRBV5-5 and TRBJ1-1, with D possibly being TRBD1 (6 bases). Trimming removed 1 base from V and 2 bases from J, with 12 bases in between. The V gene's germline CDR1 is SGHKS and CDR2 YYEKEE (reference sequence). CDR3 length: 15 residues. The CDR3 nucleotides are TGTGCCAGCAGCTTGCTTGACAGGTTCAACACTGAAGCTTTCTTT. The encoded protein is CASSLLDRFNTEAFF.